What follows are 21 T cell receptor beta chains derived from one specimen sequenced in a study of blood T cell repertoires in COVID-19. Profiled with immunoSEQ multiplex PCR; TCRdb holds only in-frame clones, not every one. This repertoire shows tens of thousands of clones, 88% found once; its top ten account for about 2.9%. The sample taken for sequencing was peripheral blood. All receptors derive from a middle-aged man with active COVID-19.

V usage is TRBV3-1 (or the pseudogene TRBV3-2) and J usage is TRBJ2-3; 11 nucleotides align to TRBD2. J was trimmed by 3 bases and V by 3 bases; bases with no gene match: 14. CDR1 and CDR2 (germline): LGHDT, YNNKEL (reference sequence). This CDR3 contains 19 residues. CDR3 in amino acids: CASSQRRGVAGGRTDTQYF. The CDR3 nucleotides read TGTGCCAGCAGCCAGCGGAGAGGGGTAGCGGGGGGGCGAACAGATACGCAGTATTTT.

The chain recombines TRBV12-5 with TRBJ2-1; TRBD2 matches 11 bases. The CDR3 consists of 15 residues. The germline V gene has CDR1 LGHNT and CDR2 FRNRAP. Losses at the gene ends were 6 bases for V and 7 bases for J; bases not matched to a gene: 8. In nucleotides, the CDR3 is TGTGCTAGTGGGACTACTAGCGGGAGACGAAATGAGCAGTTCTTC. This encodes CASGTTSGRRNEQFF.

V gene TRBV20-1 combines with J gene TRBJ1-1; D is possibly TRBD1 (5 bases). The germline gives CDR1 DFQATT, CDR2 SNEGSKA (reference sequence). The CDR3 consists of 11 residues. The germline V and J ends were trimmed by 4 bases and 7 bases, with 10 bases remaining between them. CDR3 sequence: CSAIGAREAFF. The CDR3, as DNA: TGCAGTGCTATTGGGGCCCGTGAAGCTTTCTTT.

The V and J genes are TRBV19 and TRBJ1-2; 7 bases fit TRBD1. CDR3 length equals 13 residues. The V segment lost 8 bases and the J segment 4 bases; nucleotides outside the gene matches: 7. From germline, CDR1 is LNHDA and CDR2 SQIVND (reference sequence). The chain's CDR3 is CASAAGGGYGYTF. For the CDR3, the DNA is TGTGCCAGTGCGGCAGGGGGAGGCTATGGCTACACCTTC.

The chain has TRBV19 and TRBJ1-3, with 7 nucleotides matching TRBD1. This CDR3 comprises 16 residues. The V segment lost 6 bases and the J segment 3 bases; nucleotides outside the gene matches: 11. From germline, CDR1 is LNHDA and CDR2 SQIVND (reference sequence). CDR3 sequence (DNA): TGTGCCAGTAGCCTGAACAGGGGCAGGAGTGGAAACACCATATATTTT. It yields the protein CASSLNRGRSGNTIYF.

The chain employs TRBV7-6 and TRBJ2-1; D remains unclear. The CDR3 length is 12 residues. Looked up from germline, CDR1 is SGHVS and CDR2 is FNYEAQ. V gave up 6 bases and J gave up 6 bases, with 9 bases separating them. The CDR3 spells CASSSPFNEQFF. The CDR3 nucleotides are TGTGCCAGCAGTTCCCCCTTCAATGAGCAGTTCTTC.

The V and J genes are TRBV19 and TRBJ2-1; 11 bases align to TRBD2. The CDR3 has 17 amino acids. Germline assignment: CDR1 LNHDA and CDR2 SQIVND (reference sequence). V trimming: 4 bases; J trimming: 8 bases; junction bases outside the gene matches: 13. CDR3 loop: CASSTPPGGSGRDEQFF. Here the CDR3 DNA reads TGTGCCAGTAGTACACCACCCGGAGGTAGCGGGAGGGATGAGCAGTTCTTC.

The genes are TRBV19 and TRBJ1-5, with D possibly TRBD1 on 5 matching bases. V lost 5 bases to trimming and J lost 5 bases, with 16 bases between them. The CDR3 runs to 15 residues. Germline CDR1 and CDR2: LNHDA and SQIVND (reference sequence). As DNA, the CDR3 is TGTGCCAGTAGTTTGAGACAGCCAACGCATCAGCCCCAGCATTTT. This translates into CASSLRQPTHQPQHF.

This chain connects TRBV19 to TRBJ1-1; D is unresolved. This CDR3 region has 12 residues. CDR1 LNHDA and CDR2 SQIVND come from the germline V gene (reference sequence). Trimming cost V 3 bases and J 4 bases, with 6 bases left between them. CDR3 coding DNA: TGTGCCAGTAGTATCGGGGTCACTGAAGCTTTCTTT. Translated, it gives CASSIGVTEAFF.

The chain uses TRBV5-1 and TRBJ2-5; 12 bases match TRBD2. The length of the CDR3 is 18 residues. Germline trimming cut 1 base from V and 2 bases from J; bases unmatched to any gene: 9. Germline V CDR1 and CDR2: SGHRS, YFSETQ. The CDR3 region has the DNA TGCGCCAGCAGCTTGAACCCTAGGACTAGCGGGATGCAAGAGACCCAGTACTTC. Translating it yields CASSLNPRTSGMQETQYF. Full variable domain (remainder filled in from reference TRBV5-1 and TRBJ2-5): KAGVTQTPRYLIKTRGQQVTLSCSPISGHRSVSWYQQTPGQGLQFLFEYFSETQRNKGNFPGRFSGRQFSNSRSEMNVSTLELGDSALYLCASSLNPRTSGMQETQYFGPGTRLLVL.

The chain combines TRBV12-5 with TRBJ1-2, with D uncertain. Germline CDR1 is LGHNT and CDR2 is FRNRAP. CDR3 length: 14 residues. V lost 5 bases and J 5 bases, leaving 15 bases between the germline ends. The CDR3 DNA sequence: TGTGCTAGTGGTCCCGGGAGATCTCGATATGGCTACACCTTC. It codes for CASGPGRSRYGYTF. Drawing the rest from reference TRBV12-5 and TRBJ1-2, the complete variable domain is DARVTQTPRHKVTEMGQEVTMRCQPILGHNTVFWYRQTMMQGLELLAYFRNRAPLDDSGMPKDRFSAEMPDATLATLKIQPSEPRDSAVYFCASGPGRSRYGYTFGSGTRLTVV.

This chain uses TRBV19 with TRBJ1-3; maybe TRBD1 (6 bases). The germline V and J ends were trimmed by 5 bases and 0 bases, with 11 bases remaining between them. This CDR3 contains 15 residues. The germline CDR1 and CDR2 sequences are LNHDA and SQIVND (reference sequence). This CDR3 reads CASSSGQNSGNTIYF. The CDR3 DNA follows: TGTGCCAGTAGTTCGGGACAAAACTCTGGAAACACCATATATTTT.

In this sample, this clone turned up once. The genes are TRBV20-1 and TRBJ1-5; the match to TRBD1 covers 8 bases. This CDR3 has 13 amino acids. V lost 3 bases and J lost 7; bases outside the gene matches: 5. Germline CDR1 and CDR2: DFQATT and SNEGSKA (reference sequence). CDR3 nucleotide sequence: TGCAGTGCTAGTTTCCAGGGGGCCCAGCCCCAGCATTTT. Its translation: CSASFQGAQPQHF.

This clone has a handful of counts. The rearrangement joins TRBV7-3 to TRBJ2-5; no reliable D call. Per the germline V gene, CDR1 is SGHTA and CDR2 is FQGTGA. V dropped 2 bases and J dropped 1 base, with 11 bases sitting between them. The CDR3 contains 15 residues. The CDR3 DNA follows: TGTGCCAGCAGCTTACAGGCGTCCTCCCAAGAGACCCAGTACTTC. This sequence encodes CASSLQASSQETQYF.

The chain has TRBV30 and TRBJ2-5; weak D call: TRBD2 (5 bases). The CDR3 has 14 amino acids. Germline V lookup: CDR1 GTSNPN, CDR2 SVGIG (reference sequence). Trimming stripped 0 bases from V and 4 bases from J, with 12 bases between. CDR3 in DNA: TGTGCCTGGAGTGTGGGAGTAGGTCGAGAGACCCAGTACTTC. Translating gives CAWSVGVGRETQYF.

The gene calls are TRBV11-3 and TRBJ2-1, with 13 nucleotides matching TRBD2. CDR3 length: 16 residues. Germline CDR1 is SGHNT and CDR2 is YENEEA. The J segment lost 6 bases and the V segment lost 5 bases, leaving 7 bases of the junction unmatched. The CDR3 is CASSPRTSGSPNEQFF. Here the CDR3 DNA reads TGTGCCAGCAGCCCTAGGACTAGCGGGAGCCCCAATGAGCAGTTCTTC. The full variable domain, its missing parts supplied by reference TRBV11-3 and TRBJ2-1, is EAGVVQSPRYKIIEKKQPVAFWCNPISGHNTLYWYLQNLGQGPELLIRYENEEAVDDSQLPKDRFSAERLKGVDSTLKIQPAELGDSAVYLCASSPRTSGSPNEQFFGPGTRLTVL.

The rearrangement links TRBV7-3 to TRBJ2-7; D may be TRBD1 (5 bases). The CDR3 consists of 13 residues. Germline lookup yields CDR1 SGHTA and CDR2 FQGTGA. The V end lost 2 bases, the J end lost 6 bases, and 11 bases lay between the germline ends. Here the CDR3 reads CASSLLGGAEQYF. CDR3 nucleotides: TGTGCCAGCAGCTTACTAGGTGGGGCCGAGCAGTACTTC. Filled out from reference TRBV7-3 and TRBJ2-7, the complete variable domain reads GAGVSQTPSNKVTEKGKYVELRCDPISGHTALYWYRQSLGQGPEFLIYFQGTGAADDSGLPNDRFFAVRPEGSVSTLKIQRTERGDSAVYLCASSLLGGAEQYFGPGTRLTVT.

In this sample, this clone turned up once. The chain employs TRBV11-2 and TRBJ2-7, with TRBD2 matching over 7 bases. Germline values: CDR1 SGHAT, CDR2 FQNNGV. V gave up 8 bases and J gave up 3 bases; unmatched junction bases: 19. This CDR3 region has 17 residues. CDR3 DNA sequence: TGTGCCAGCTCCCGAGGGACTACCGGGCTCGTCCTCTACGAGCAGTACTTC. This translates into CASSRGTTGLVLYEQYF.

Here the CDR3 reads CASSLGQGNNEQFF. CDR3 coding DNA: TGTGCCAGCAGCTTGGGACAGGGCAACAATGAGCAGTTCTTC. The chain has TRBV11-3 and TRBJ2-1, with 9 bases aligning to TRBD1. Germline V CDR1 and CDR2: SGHNT, YENEEA. The V gene end was trimmed by 3 bases and the J gene end by 5 bases; junction bases not matched to a gene: 2. This CDR3 contains 14 residues. The full variable domain, in which reference TRBV11-3 and TRBJ2-1 provide the parts outside the CDR3, is EAGVVQSPRYKIIEKKQPVAFWCNPISGHNTLYWYLQNLGQGPELLIRYENEEAVDDSQLPKDRFSAERLKGVDSTLKIQPAELGDSAVYLCASSLGQGNNEQFFGPGTRLTVL.

CDR3 in DNA: TGTGCCAGCAGCCAAGACACAGGGGCTCTGACCACCGGGGAGCTGTTTTTT. Its translation: CASSQDTGALTTGELFF. V and J are TRBV4-2 and TRBJ2-2; TRBD1 aligns across 7 bases. This CDR3 is 17 amino acids long. J was trimmed by 4 bases and V by 0 bases; bases with no gene match: 8. Germline V gene lookup returns CDR1 LGHNA and CDR2 YNFKEQ.

CDR3 bases: TGTGCTAGTGGGGCCGGACAGGGTAGCACCGGGGAGCTGTTTTTT. As protein: CASGAGQGSTGELFF. The chain employs TRBV12-5 and TRBJ2-2; 8 positions match TRBD1. With 6 bases clipped from V and 4 bases from J, the junction kept 7 bases outside the gene matches. In germline, CDR1 is LGHNT, CDR2 FRNRAP. This CDR3 has 15 residues.